A selection of T cell receptor beta chains follows, all from one sample in a study of identical twins. Each CDR3 protein is one row after TCRdb ran MiXCR on the 5' RACE reads. The sample comprises hundreds of thousands of distinct CDR3 sequences, 8.6% of which are singletons, and approximately 0.96% rests with the top ten. The sample was also linked to a second study, of yellow fever vaccine responses in identical twins.

What was sequenced was PBMCs. These receptors all come from a woman between 18 and 29 years old in good health. CDR3s leave out the opening cysteine and the closing phenylalanine or tryptophan. The order of the fields is V gene, J gene, CDR3 protein.

>TRBV27|TRBJ2-3
ASSSGPPGTDTQY
>TRBV5-1|TRBJ2-2
ASSFTSGEFTGELF
>TRBV27|TRBJ1-1
ASSYRGVNTEAF
>TRBV3-1|TRBJ2-4
ASSRYNPSKNIQY
>TRBV2|TRBJ1-1
ASRGTRNTEAF
>TRBV15|TRBJ1-5
ATRAGTGNQPQH
>TRBV29-1|TRBJ2-5
SCGSETQY
>TRBV28|TRBJ2-7
ASSDTLLSYEQY
>TRBV28|TRBJ2-7
ASSYPGTGSEYEQY
>TRBV29-1|TRBJ2-7
SVSGVGGKPSYEQY
>TRBV29-1|TRBJ1-2
SVEEEGTNYGYT
>TRBV12-3/TRBV12-4|TRBJ2-5
ASRAGGLETQY
>TRBV5-4|TRBJ2-5
ASSLDTIQETQY
>TRBV7-2|TRBJ2-7
ASSLWVGDYEQY
>TRBV5-1|TRBJ2-7
ASSIGREQY
>TRBV7-6|TRBJ1-1
ASSNTFSGTFNTEAF
>TRBV7-9|TRBJ2-6
ASSPPALRSGANVLT
>TRBV20-1|TRBJ1-6
CASNPRTGNNSPLH
>TRBV2|TRBJ1-5
ASSGGTGANQPQH
>TRBV15|TRBJ2-3
ATSRDGAGSTDTQY
>TRBV18|TRBJ2-2
ASSPMYPANTGELF
>TRBV12-3/TRBV12-4|TRBJ1-6
ASRPTGILSPLH
>TRBV25-1|TRBJ2-5
ASSRDRNGETQY
>TRBV3-1|TRBJ1-1
ASSHGGPNTEAF
>TRBV5-1|TRBJ2-2
ASSFMVAGVHTGELF
>TRBV29-1|TRBJ2-5
SVELVLGQETQY
>TRBV6-1|TRBJ1-1
ASSEVVKAF
>TRBV6-1|TRBJ1-6
ASRGGPSYESPLH
>TRBV6-5|TRBJ2-5
ASGSRETQY
>TRBV6-1|TRBJ2-7
ASSTPGGYEQY
>TRBV12-3/TRBV12-4|TRBJ1-2
ASSLIRAGGYT
>TRBV12-3/TRBV12-4|TRBJ2-2
ASSFTRLGELF
>TRBV7-8|TRBJ2-5
ASSYGQIQETQY
>TRBV4-3|TRBJ2-1
ASSQDPLRDFYNEQF
>TRBV20-1|TRBJ1-2
SAPQTVNYGYT
>TRBV29-1|TRBJ1-1
SVSFTDDEAF
>TRBV20-1|TRBJ1-2
SPGWDGYYGYT
>TRBV24-1|TRBJ2-1
ATSDGLAGVYNEQF
>TRBV6-4|TRBJ2-2
ASSAAGTNTGELF
>TRBV7-9|TRBJ2-3
ASSLEAETDTQY
>TRBV28|TRBJ2-3
ASSLRIFSTDTQY